This is a list of T cell receptor beta chains from one sample in a study of molecular identifiers for immune sequencing clone quantification. Via MiXCR, TCRdb re-called the PCR reads, giving one row per CDR3 protein. The top ten clones hold about 0.73% of a sample with hundreds of thousands of distinct CDR3 sequences, roughly 23% of them seen once. The specimen sequenced was naive CD8+ T cells from blood, with Jurkat cell RNA spiked in. These receptors were obtained from a human donor in good health. Some libraries in this study had Jurkat cell RNA spiked in. Each CDR3 is given with its conserved first and last residue. Fields, in order: D gene, J gene, clone size, V gene, CDR3 DNA, CDR3 protein. D genes are given only for firm matches. Size is omitted from some rows. Given values are once, few, many or a class for expanded clones.

NA TRBJ2-7 few TRBV12-3/TRBV12-4 TGTGCCAGCAGTTTCTTGGTTTCCGACGAGCAGTACTTC CASSFLVSDEQYF
NA TRBJ1-1 many TRBV3-1 TGTGCCAGCAGCCAAGCCAGGAGGAACACTGAAGCTTTCTTT CASSQARRNTEAFF
NA TRBJ2-3 many TRBV21-1 TGTGCCAGCAGCAAAGCGCGCGGAGGAGATACGCAGTATTTT CASSKARGGDTQYF
TRBD1 TRBJ2-5 NA TRBV19 TGTGCCAGTAGTATCGCCGGGACAGGTATGGAGACCCAGTACTTC CASSIAGTGMETQYF
TRBD2 TRBJ2-7 many TRBV7-8 TGTGCCAGCAGCGCCCAAACGGGACTAGCGGGGGGTGTCGAGCAGTACTTC CASSAQTGLAGGVEQYF
TRBD2 TRBJ2-3 many TRBV20-1 TGCAGTGCTTCTCACGGGGGGGCAGATACGCAGTATTTT CSASHGGADTQYF
NA TRBJ2-3 many TRBV2 TGTGCCAGCAGTGAAGCGCTTCTCGGACTGGAAACAGATACGCAGTATTTT CASSEALLGLETDTQYF
NA TRBJ2-1 NA TRBV19 TGTGCCAGTAGCACGACAGACAATGAGCAGTTCTTC CASSTTDNEQFF
NA TRBJ1-1 many TRBV21-1 TGTGCCAGCAGGGTAGTCCTATCTAACACTGAAGCTTTCTTT CASRVVLSNTEAFF
NA TRBJ2-7 few TRBV6-6 TGTGCCAGCAGTTACTCGATCGAGGCCCCGGCTCCCGACTACGAGCAGTACTTC CASSYSIEAPAPDYEQYF
NA TRBJ2-3 many TRBV2 TGTGCCAGCAGTGAGGCGGCCAGGCCCAGCACAGATACGCAGTATTTT CASSEAARPSTDTQYF
NA TRBJ2-1 many TRBV4-3 TGCGCCAGCAGCCACTGGCCCGGCGGCAATGAGCAGTTCTTC CASSHWPGGNEQFF
NA TRBJ2-6 many TRBV2 TGTGCCAGCAGTGGCAGGGCCTCAGGGGCCAACGTCCTGACTTTC CASSGRASGANVLTF
TRBD1 TRBJ2-3 many TRBV7-6 TGTGCCAGCAGCCACAGGGGATACAGCACAGATACGCAGTATTTT CASSHRGYSTDTQYF
NA TRBJ1-4 many TRBV2 TGTGCCAGCAGTGAAGACAGCCATAATGAAAAACTGTTTTTT CASSEDSHNEKLFF
NA TRBJ2-3 many TRBV11-2 TGTGCCAGCGCGGGTCCTCACACAGATACGCAGTATTTT CASAGPHTDTQYF
TRBD2 TRBJ2-1 few TRBV9 TGTGCCAGCAGTGGGACTAGCGGGGTGATCAATGAGCAGTTCTTC CASSGTSGVINEQFF
TRBD1 TRBJ1-5 NA TRBV20-1 TGCAGTGCTAGGCCCCCCCAGGGGGTAGGTAATCAGCCCCAGCATTTT CSARPPQGVGNQPQHF
NA TRBJ2-3 NA TRBV6-2/TRBV6-3 TGTGCCAGCAGTTACAGTTACGAAGTAAGCACAGATACGCAGTATTTT CASSYSYEVSTDTQYF
TRBD2 TRBJ2-7 NA TRBV9 TGTGCCAGCAGCGCGACTAGCGGGGCTACCTACGAGCAGTACTTC CASSATSGATYEQYF
NA TRBJ2-7 many TRBV5-6 TGTGCCAGCAGCTTGGGCAGAAAACCCTACGAGCAGTACTTC CASSLGRKPYEQYF
NA TRBJ2-7 few TRBV19 TGTGCCAGTAGTATAGGCGGGGATACCTACGAGCAGTACTTC CASSIGGDTYEQYF
NA TRBJ2-3 many TRBV29-1 TGCAGCGTTGAAGATTCACAGGGTCCCACAGATACGCAGTATTTT CSVEDSQGPTDTQYF
TRBD1 TRBJ1-5 many TRBV12-3/TRBV12-4 TGTGCCAGCAGTCCGACAGGGACTCAGCCCCAGCATTTT CASSPTGTQPQHF
TRBD1 TRBJ2-3 NA TRBV20-1 TGCAGTGCTCTCCCAGGGGGCTCAGATACGCAGTATTTT CSALPGGSDTQYF
TRBD1 TRBJ2-7 many TRBV4-3 TGCGCCAGCAGCCAAGATCGGGGACAGGGCTACGAGCAGTACTTC CASSQDRGQGYEQYF
TRBD1 TRBJ1-2 few TRBV27 TGTGCCAGCAGTACCACCGGGACAGGGGCCTATGGCTACACCTTC CASSTTGTGAYGYTF
NA TRBJ2-7 few TRBV4-2 TGTGCCAGCAGCCAAGACCAGCACTACGAGCAGTACTTC CASSQDQHYEQYF
NA TRBJ2-1 few TRBV6-1 TGTGCCAGCAGTGAGGCCGGGAACTCCTACAATGAGCAGTTCTTC CASSEAGNSYNEQFF
TRBD1 TRBJ1-1 many TRBV6-5 TGTGCCAGCAGTTACGCCATACAGGGGTTCCCTGAAGCTTTCTTT CASSYAIQGFPEAFF
NA TRBJ1-5 few TRBV4-1 TGCGCCAGCAGCCAGGTGGGGCAGGGAGTACCCCAGCCCCAGCATTTT CASSQVGQGVPQPQHF
NA TRBJ2-7 NA TRBV4-1 TGCGCCAGCAGCCACGGGATAGCGGAGACCTACGAGCAGTACTTC CASSHGIAETYEQYF
TRBD1 TRBJ2-3 many TRBV20-1 TGCAGTAACATGGACAGGGTTAAGTCGGGCACAGATACGCAGTATTTT CSNMDRVKSGTDTQYF